This passage covers 27 T cell receptor beta chains from one sample sequenced in a study of shared clonotypes between healthy human individuals. Data came from immunoSEQ multiplex PCR; TCRdb stores just in-frame clones and leaves some out. The sample consists of over a million clones, 95% to 97% of them appearing once. The sample was naive CD4+ T cells sorted from blood. As for subset: CD45RA+ positively selected. The receptors derive from a man aged 25-40 years in good health.

The chain recombines TRBV19 with TRBJ2-7; 14 bases align to TRBD2. The CDR3 is 14 amino acids. The germline CDR1 and CDR2 sequences are LNHDA and SQIVND (reference sequence). With 6 bases clipped from V and 6 bases from J, the junction kept 4 bases outside the gene matches. CDR3 sequence (DNA): TGTGCCAGTAGCGGACTAGCGGGAGGTAGCGAGCAGTACTTC. Translation: CASSGLAGGSEQYF.

V usage is TRBV10-1 and J usage is TRBJ1-5, with D possibly matching TRBD1 (5 bases). This CDR3 has 15 residues. V gave up 7 bases and J gave up 8 bases, with 21 bases separating them. The germline V gene has CDR1 WNHNN and CDR2 SYGVQD (reference sequence). CDR3 DNA: TGCGCCAGCACTCCTCACAGGCAGACGTTTAAGCCCCAGCATTTT. Protein sequence: CASTPHRQTFKPQHF.

The CDR3 region has the DNA TGTGCCAGCACCCTCAGAGACTTAGATACGCAGTATTTT. It codes for CASTLRDLDTQYF. This chain joins TRBV6-1 and TRBJ2-3, with D unresolved. This CDR3 has 13 residues. Trimming pared 7 bases from V and 5 bases from J, leaving 13 bases between. The V gene's germline CDR1 is MNHNS and CDR2 SASEGT.

The CDR3 DNA reads as TGTGCCAGCAGCTTATATAGACAGAGCTCCTACGAGCAGTACTTC. It codes for CASSLYRQSSYEQYF. The rearrangement joins TRBV7-8 to TRBJ2-7, with a weak D call TRBD1 (5 bases). The CDR3 runs 15 residues. Germline CDR1 and CDR2: SGHVS and FQNEAQ. Trimming stripped 2 bases from V and 0 bases from J, with 11 bases between. Supplemented by reference TRBV7-8 and TRBJ2-7, the full variable domain reads GAGVSQSPRYKVAKRGQDVALRCDPISGHVSLFWYQQALGQGPEFLTYFQNEAQLDKSGLPSDRFFAERPEGSVSTLKIQRTQQEDSAVYLCASSLYRQSSYEQYFGPGTRLTVT.

The genes are TRBV11-2 and TRBJ2-1; no reliable D call. The CDR3 is made up of 11 amino acids. Trimming removed 2 bases from V and 6 bases from J, with 2 bases in between. Germline V gene data show CDR1 as SGHAT and CDR2 as FQNNGV. Here the CDR3 DNA reads TGTGCCAGCAGCTTACTCAATGAGCAGTTCTTC. Protein: CASSLLNEQFF.

This clone was seen once. The V gene is TRBV11-3, the J gene TRBJ2-3; possibly TRBD2 for D (5 bases). The CDR3 is 13 amino acids. CDR1 is SGHNT, CDR2 YENEEA, per germline. With 3 bases removed from V and 4 bases from J, the gap between germline ends came to 8 bases. CDR3 in amino acids: CASSFGDPDTQYF. In DNA form, the CDR3 reads TGTGCCAGCAGCTTCGGGGATCCAGATACGCAGTATTTT.

A single count supports this clone. The gene calls are TRBV25-1 and TRBJ1-2; D gene uncertain. The germline V gene has CDR1 MGHDK and CDR2 SYGVNS. The germline V and J ends were trimmed by 2 bases and 4 bases, with 8 bases remaining between them. This CDR3 region has 13 residues. CDR3 amino acids: CASSEGQFYGYTF. In DNA form, the CDR3 reads TGTGCCAGCAGTGAAGGGCAGTTCTATGGCTACACCTTC.

The rearrangement uses TRBV19 and TRBJ1-5; 7 nucleotides match TRBD1. Germline V CDR1 and CDR2: LNHDA, SQIVND (reference sequence). Trimming at V came to 7 bases and at J to 0 bases, leaving 6 bases not matched to a gene. The CDR3 loop spans 15 amino acids. CDR3 nucleotide sequence: TGTGCCAGTACCGAAGGGACAGATAGCAATCAGCCCCAGCATTTT. As protein: CASTEGTDSNQPQHF. Drawing the rest from reference TRBV19 and TRBJ1-5, the complete variable domain is DGGITQSPKYLFRKEGQNVTLSCEQNLNHDAMYWYRQDPGQGLRLIYYSQIVNDFQKGDIAEGYSVSREKKESFPLTVTSAQKNPTAFYLCASTEGTDSNQPQHFGDGTRLSIL.

The V gene is TRBV7-9, the J gene TRBJ2-3; 10 bases align to TRBD2. The CDR3 runs 18 residues. The germline V gene has CDR1 SEHNR and CDR2 FQNEAQ (reference sequence). The trim removed 5 bases at V and 5 bases at J, leaving 16 bases unmatched. The CDR3 loop reads CASSQPLLLAGVKDTQYF. In DNA, the CDR3 is TGTGCCAGCAGCCAACCGTTATTGCTAGCGGGAGTGAAAGATACGCAGTATTTT.

The gene calls are TRBV5-8 and TRBJ2-7; weak D call: TRBD2 (6 bases). The length of the CDR3 is 14 residues. The V end lost 4 bases, the J end lost 0 bases, and 11 bases lay between the germline ends. CDR1 and CDR2 (germline): SGHTS, YDEGEE. CDR3 sequence: CASSRLGGSYEQYF. CDR3 DNA: TGTGCCAGCAGCCGTTTGGGGGGCTCCTACGAGCAGTACTTC.

This chain uses TRBV19 with TRBJ2-7, with 10 bases aligning to TRBD1. Losses at the gene ends were 3 bases for V and 6 bases for J; bases not matched to a gene: 11. This CDR3 has 16 amino acids. Germline-derived CDR1 and CDR2 are LNHDA and SQIVND (reference sequence). The CDR3 region is CASSMLRGTGEGEQYF. The CDR3 nucleotides are TGTGCCAGTAGTATGCTGCGCGGGACAGGGGAGGGCGAGCAGTACTTC.

The DNA of the CDR3 is TGTGCCTGGGCAACCACTACAGATACGCAGTATTTT. It specifies CAWATTTDTQYF. J is TRBJ2-3 and V is TRBV30; D gene unclear. From germline, CDR1 is GTSNPN and CDR2 SVGIG (reference sequence). CDR3 length equals 12 residues. V dropped 5 bases and J dropped 3 bases, with 9 bases sitting between them. The complete variable domain, with remaining parts taken from reference TRBV30 and TRBJ2-3, reads SQTIHQWPATLVQPVGSPLSLECTVEGTSNPNLYWYRQAAGRGLQLLFYSVGIGQISSEVPQNLSASRPQDRQFILSSKKLLLSDSGFYLCAWATTTDTQYFGPGTRLTVL.

The chain employs TRBV19 and TRBJ2-7, with no clear D. The CDR3 consists of 15 residues. Per the germline V gene, CDR1 is LNHDA and CDR2 is SQIVND (reference sequence). With 5 bases removed from V and 4 bases from J, the gap between germline ends came to 18 bases. The CDR3 spells CASSPRAVTSYEQYF. As DNA, the CDR3 is TGTGCCAGTAGTCCCCGGGCTGTTACCTCGTACGAGCAGTACTTC.

This clone is a singleton in its sample. The chain joins TRBV19 to TRBJ1-5; D call uncertain. Germline V CDR1 and CDR2: LNHDA, SQIVND (reference sequence). The V end lost 2 bases, the J end lost 0 bases, and 8 bases lay between the germline ends. The CDR3 is 15 amino acids. This CDR3 reads CASSISDGSNQPQHF. As DNA, the CDR3 is TGTGCCAGTAGTATATCCGACGGTAGCAATCAGCCCCAGCATTTT.

The chain joins TRBV7-2 to TRBJ2-2; D remains ambiguous. Germline V lookup: CDR1 SGHTA, CDR2 FQGNSA. Trimming took 4 bases from V and 2 from J, leaving 11 bases between them. This CDR3 is built from 15 residues. The CDR3 region has the DNA TGTGCCAGCAGCTACCCGTTGGGCAACACCGGGGAGCTGTTTTTT. Residues: CASSYPLGNTGELFF.

The chain combines TRBV5-4 with TRBJ2-1; D is possibly TRBD2 (5 bases). This CDR3 has 14 residues. The germline V gene encodes CDR1 SGHNT and CDR2 YYREEE (reference sequence). V lost 5 bases to trimming and J lost 5 bases, with 14 bases between them. The CDR3 region is CASSRTPDHNEQFF. As DNA, the CDR3 is TGTGCCAGCAGTCGGACTCCAGACCACAATGAGCAGTTCTTC.

J is TRBJ1-4 and V is TRBV25-1; D gene ambiguous. The CDR3 spans 8 residues. The V end lost 11 bases, the J end lost 15 bases, and 10 bases lay between the germline ends. CDR1 and CDR2 (germline): MGHDK, SYGVNS. CDR3 residues: CAFPMVFF. CDR3 sequence (DNA): TGTGCCTTCCCGATGGTGTTTTTT.

This clone was seen only once. The chain couples TRBV30 to TRBJ1-3; 7 bases are a match to TRBD1. The CDR3 runs 13 residues. The V gene's germline CDR1 is GTSNPN and CDR2 SVGIG (reference sequence). V was clipped by 3 bases and J by 4 bases; unmatched bases: 3. The CDR3 DNA follows: TGTGCCTGGAGCAAGGACAGGGGAAACACCATATATTTT. Protein: CAWSKDRGNTIYF.

This chain joins TRBV27 and TRBJ1-5; the D is unclear. This CDR3 is 15 amino acids long. The germline V and J ends were trimmed by 6 bases and 0 bases, with 12 bases remaining between them. Germline V gene sequence: CDR1 MNHEY, CDR2 SMNVEV (reference sequence). The CDR3 region is CASSLYPYSNQPQHF. The CDR3 DNA follows: TGTGCCAGCAGCCTTTACCCCTATAGCAATCAGCCCCAGCATTTT.

The chain has TRBV4-1 and TRBJ2-3; 13 bases map to TRBD2. This CDR3 comprises 16 residues. V was pared by 0 bases and J by 3 bases, with 0 bases of the junction left unmatched. CDR1 MGHRA and CDR2 YSYEKL come from the germline V gene. In DNA form, the CDR3 reads TGCGCCAGCAGCCAAGAACTAGCGGGAGGGACAGATACGCAGTATTTT. It yields the protein CASSQELAGGTDTQYF.

The chain employs TRBV6-5 and TRBJ2-1; the D call may be TRBD1 or TRBD2 (5 bases each). Germline V gene sequence: CDR1 MNHEY, CDR2 SVGAGI. The CDR3 covers 14 residues. Trimming took 8 bases from V and 10 from J, leaving 21 bases between them. The CDR3 coding sequence is TGTGCCAGCGGTGGGACCGCTCCACAATGGGAGCAGTTCTTC. Translation gives CASGGTAPQWEQFF.

The chain couples TRBV28 to TRBJ2-7; 7 nucleotides align to TRBD1. Losses at the gene ends were 5 bases for V and 1 base for J; bases not matched to a gene: 8. The CDR3 totals 15 residues. Per germline, CDR1 MDHEN and CDR2 SYDVKM. The CDR3 region has the DNA TGTGCCAGCAGTAAAGGGACAGCTCGTTCCTACGAGCAGTACTTC. It codes for CASSKGTARSYEQYF.

V and J are TRBV11-2 and TRBJ2-1; the match to TRBD2 covers 13 bases. Germline-derived CDR1 and CDR2 are SGHAT and FQNNGV. J was trimmed by 6 bases and V by 4 bases; bases with no gene match: 3. CDR3 length: 15 residues. Here the CDR3 reads CASSSRLAGGNEQFF. As DNA, the CDR3 is TGTGCCAGCAGCTCACGACTAGCGGGGGGCAATGAGCAGTTCTTC.

V is TRBV29-1 and J is TRBJ1-4; the D is unclear. Germline CDR1 and CDR2: SQVTM and ANQGSEA. The CDR3 extends over 11 amino acids. V shed 5 bases and J shed 5 bases, with 6 bases lying between them. The CDR3 here is CSVTTNEKLFF. In DNA, the CDR3 is TGCAGCGTTACCACAAATGAAAAACTGTTTTTT. Combining the CDR3 with reference TRBV29-1 and TRBJ1-4 gives the whole variable domain SAVISQKPSRDICQRGTSLTIQCQVDSQVTMMFWYRQQPGQSLTLIATANQGSEATYESGFVIDKFPISRPNLTFSTLTVSNMSPEDSSIYLCSVTTNEKLFFGSGTQLSVL.

Here the CDR3 reads CASSSDGRWQPQHF. CDR3 DNA: TGTGCCAGCAGTTCGGACGGACGATGGCAGCCCCAGCATTTT. The rearrangement joins TRBV2 to TRBJ1-5, with D unclear. Looked up from germline, CDR1 is SNHLY and CDR2 is FYNNEI. Deletions cut 5 bases from V and 7 bases from J, with 15 bases between. The CDR3 totals 14 residues.

This clone was seen only once. The chain employs TRBV11-3 and TRBJ2-3, with TRBD2 matching 14 bases. V lost 5 bases, J lost 3 bases, and 7 bases stayed unmatched. The germline CDR1 and CDR2 sequences are SGHNT and YENEEA. The CDR3 runs to 17 residues. The CDR3 DNA reads TGTGCCAGCAGCCCCGGGACTAGCGGGAGACCTACAGATACGCAGTATTTT. This codes for CASSPGTSGRPTDTQYF.

The CDR3 region has the DNA TGTGCCAGTAGTTTAGCTCGCCAGGGGGACCTGTACGAGCAGTACTTC. Translated, it gives CASSLARQGDLYEQYF. The chain carries TRBV19 and TRBJ2-7, with 7 bases lining up with TRBD1. J gave up 4 bases and V 5 bases, and 14 bases lay outside the gene matches. CDR1 LNHDA and CDR2 SQIVND come from the germline V gene (reference sequence). This CDR3 contains 16 residues.